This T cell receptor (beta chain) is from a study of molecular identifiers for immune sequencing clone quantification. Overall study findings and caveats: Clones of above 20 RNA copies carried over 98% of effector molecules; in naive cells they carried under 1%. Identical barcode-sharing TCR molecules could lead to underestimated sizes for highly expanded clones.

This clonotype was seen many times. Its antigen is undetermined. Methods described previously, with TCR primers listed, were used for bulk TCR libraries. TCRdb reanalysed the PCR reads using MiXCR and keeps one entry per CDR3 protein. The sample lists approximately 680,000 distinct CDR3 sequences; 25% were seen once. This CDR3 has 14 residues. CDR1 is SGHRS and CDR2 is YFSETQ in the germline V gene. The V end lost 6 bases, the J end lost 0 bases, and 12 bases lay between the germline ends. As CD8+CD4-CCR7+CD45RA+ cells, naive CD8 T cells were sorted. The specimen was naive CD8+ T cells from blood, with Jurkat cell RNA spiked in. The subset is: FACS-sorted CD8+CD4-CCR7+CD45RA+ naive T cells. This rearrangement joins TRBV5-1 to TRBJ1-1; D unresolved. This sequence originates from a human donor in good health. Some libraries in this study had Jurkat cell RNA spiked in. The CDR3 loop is CASMAEDVNTEAFF. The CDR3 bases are TGCGCCAGCATGGCGGAGGATGTGAACACTGAAGCTTTCTTT.